The 7 T cell receptor beta chains reported below all come from one sample, sequenced in a study of blood T cell repertoires in COVID-19. Repertoires were generated with immunoSEQ multiplex PCR, while TCRdb's copy carries only in-frame clones and drops some. This repertoire shows approximately 220,000 clones, 83% found once; its top ten account for approximately 4.8%. The source material was PBMCs or T cells enriched from blood (not recorded which). The receptors derive from a woman aged 45-59 years who had been exposed to COVID-19.

The chain recombines TRBV5-4 with TRBJ1-1, with D perhaps TRBD1 (6 bases). V gave up 4 bases and J gave up 4 bases, with 14 bases separating them. Germline V CDR1 and CDR2: SGHNT, YYREEE (reference sequence). This CDR3 is built from 14 residues. The CDR3 DNA reads TGTGCCAGCAGCCTGGGGGAGGGGGGCACTGAAGCTTTCTTT. This encodes CASSLGEGGTEAFF.

This chain connects TRBV10-3 to TRBJ1-2, with D possibly TRBD1 on 5 matching bases. Germline CDR1 and CDR2: ENHRY and SYGVKD. The CDR3 sequence is 16 residues long. The V end was cut by 0 bases, the J end by 0 bases, with 11 bases between. The CDR3 spells CAISESRQLPNYGYTF. The CDR3 DNA sequence: TGTGCCATCAGTGAGTCGAGACAGCTCCCTAACTATGGCTACACCTTC.

In regard to this clone: Sequence at one end of the junction differs from germline and may be a read error. This chain joins TRBV12-3 or TRBV12-4 and TRBJ2-3; 7 bases are a match to TRBD2. The CDR3 is 13 residues long. The CDR3 loop reads CASTPRTSRGVFF. The CDR3 DNA follows: TGTGCCAGCACCCCTCGGACTAGTCGAGGGGTTTTTTTT.

The CDR3 protein is CASSVDIGGTSGETQYF. CDR3 DNA: TGTGCCAGCAGCGTAGATATCGGGGGGACTAGCGGTGAGACCCAGTACTTC. The chain uses TRBV9 and TRBJ2-5; TRBD2 matches 11 bases. CDR1 and CDR2 from the germline V gene are SGDLS and YYNGEE. V shed 0 bases and J 5 bases; nucleotides not matched to a gene: 9. CDR3 size: 17 residues. Supplemented by reference TRBV9 and TRBJ2-5, the full variable domain reads DSGVTQTPKHLITATGQRVTLRCSPRSGDLSVYWYQQSLDQGLQFLIQYYNGEERAKGNILERFSAQQFPDLHSELNLSSLELGDSALYFCASSVDIGGTSGETQYFGPGTRLLVL.

J is TRBJ1-3 and V is TRBV9; D is ambiguous. In germline, CDR1 is SGDLS, CDR2 YYNGEE. This CDR3 spans 15 amino acids. Trimming stripped 2 bases from V and 2 bases from J, with 11 bases between. CDR3 nucleotides: TGTGCCAGCAGCGTGCTCGGGGTACCTGGAAACACCATATATTTT. Protein: CASSVLGVPGNTIYF.

The V and J genes are TRBV2 and TRBJ1-2; D not resolved. This CDR3 is 11 amino acids long. The germline V gene encodes CDR1 SNHLY and CDR2 FYNNEI. Trimming shortened V by 3 bases and J by 9 bases, and 8 bases separated the two germline ends. The CDR3 DNA is TGTGCCAGCAGTGAGGGCAGGAGCTACACCTTC. It specifies CASSEGRSYTF.

The chain employs TRBV7-4 and TRBJ2-1; D remains unclear. Germline V gene lookup returns CDR1 SGHVT and CDR2 SQSDAQ. The V end lost 2 bases, the J end lost 1 base, and 12 bases lay between the germline ends. The CDR3 spans 16 residues. CDR3 amino acids: CASSLNSTRSYNEQFF. CDR3 nucleotides: TGTGCCAGCAGCTTAAATTCCACTCGTTCCTACAATGAGCAGTTCTTC.